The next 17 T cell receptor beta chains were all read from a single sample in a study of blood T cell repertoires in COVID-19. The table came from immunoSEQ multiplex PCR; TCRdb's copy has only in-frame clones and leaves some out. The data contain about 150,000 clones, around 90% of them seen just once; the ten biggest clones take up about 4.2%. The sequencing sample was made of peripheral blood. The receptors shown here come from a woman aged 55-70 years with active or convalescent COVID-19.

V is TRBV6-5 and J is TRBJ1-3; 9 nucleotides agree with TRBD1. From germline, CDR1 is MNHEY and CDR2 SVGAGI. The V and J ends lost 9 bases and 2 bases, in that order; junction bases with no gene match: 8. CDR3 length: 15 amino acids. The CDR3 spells CASLQGANPGNTIYF. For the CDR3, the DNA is TGTGCCAGTTTACAGGGGGCAAACCCTGGAAACACCATATATTTT.

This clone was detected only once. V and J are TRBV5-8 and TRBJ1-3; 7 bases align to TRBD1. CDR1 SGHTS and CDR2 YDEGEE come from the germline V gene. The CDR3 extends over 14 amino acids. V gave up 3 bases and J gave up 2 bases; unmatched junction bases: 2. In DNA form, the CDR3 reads TGTGCCAGCAGCTCCAGGGGGACTGGAAACACCATATATTTT. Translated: CASSSRGTGNTIYF.

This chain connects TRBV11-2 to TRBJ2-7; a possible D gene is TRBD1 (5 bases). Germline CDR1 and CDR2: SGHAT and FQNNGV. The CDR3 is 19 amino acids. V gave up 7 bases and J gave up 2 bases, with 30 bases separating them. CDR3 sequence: CASTSRKGDTVFPTYEQYF. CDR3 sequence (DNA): TGTGCCAGCACCTCCCGGAAAGGGGATACTGTTTTCCCGACCTACGAGCAGTACTTC.

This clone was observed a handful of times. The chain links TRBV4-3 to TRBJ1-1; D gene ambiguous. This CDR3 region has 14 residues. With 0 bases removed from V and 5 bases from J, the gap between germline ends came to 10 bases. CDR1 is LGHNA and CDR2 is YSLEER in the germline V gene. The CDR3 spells CASSQEVRGTEAFF. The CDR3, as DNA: TGCGCCAGCAGCCAAGAAGTTCGCGGGACTGAAGCTTTCTTT.

CDR3 nucleotides: TGTGCCAGCAGCCCTAGCGGGGGTAGCTCCTACGAGCAGTACTTC. It yields the protein CASSPSGGSSYEQYF. The rearrangement links TRBV7-2 to TRBJ2-7; 10 bases are shared with TRBD2. The germline V gene has CDR1 SGHTA and CDR2 FQGNSA. The CDR3 totals 15 residues. The junction had 4 bases not matched to a gene; V was cut back by 5 bases and J by 0 bases.

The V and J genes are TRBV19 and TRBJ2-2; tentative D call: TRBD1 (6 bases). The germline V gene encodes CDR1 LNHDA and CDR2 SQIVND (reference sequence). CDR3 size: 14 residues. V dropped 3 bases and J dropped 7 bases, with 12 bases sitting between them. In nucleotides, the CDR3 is TGTGCCAGTAGTATCGGCCAGGGGAACGGGGAGCTGTTTTTT. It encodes CASSIGQGNGELFF.

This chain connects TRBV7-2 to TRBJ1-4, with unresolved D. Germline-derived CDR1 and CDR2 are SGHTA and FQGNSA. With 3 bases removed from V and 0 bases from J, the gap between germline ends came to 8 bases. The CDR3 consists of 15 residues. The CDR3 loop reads CASSFYTATNEKLFF. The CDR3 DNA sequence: TGTGCCAGCAGCTTTTATACAGCAACTAATGAAAAACTGTTTTTT.

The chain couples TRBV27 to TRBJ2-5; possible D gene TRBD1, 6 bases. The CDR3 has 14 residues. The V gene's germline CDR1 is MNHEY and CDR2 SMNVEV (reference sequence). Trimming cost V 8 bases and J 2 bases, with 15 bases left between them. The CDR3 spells CASAQTGNQETQYF. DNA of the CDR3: TGTGCCAGCGCCCAGACAGGCAATCAAGAGACCCAGTACTTC.

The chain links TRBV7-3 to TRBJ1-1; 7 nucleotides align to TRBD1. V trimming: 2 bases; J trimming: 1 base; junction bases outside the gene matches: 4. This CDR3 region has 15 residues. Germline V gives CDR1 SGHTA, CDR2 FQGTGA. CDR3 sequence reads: CASSLEAGGNTEAFF. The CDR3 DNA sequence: TGTGCCAGCAGCTTAGAGGCAGGGGGGAACACTGAAGCTTTCTTT.

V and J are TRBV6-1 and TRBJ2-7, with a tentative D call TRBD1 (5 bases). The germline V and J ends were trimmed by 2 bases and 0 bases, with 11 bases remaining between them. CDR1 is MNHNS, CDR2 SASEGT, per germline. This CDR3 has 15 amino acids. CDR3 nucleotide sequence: TGTGCCAGCAGTGAATTCGACAGTTACTCCTACGAGCAGTACTTC. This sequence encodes CASSEFDSYSYEQYF.

Written as DNA, the CDR3 is TGTGCCATCAGCCCGGGACAGCCCTACGAGCAGTACTTC. Its translation is CAISPGQPYEQYF. The chain employs TRBV10-3 and TRBJ2-7; the match to TRBD1 covers 7 bases. The CDR3 is 13 amino acids. The junction had 4 bases not matched to a gene; V was cut back by 6 bases and J by 2 bases. Germline CDR1 is ENHRY and CDR2 is SYGVKD.

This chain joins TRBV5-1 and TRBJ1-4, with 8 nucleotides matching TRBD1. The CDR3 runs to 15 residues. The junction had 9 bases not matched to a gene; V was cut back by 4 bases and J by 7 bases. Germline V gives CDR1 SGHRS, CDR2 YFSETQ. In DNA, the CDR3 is TGCGCCAGCAGCGGATTAGGACAGGGCAGTGAAAAACTGTTTTTT. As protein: CASSGLGQGSEKLFF.

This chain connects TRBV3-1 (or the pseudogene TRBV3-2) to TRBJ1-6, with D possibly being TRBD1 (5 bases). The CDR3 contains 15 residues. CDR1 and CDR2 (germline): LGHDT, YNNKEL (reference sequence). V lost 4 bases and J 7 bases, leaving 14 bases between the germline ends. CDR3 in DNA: TGTGCCAGCAGCCTAACCTCGGGGGACAATTCACCCCTCCACTTT. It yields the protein CASSLTSGDNSPLHF.

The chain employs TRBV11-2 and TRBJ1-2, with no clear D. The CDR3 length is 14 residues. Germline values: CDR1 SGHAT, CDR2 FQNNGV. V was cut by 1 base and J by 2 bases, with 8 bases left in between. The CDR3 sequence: CASSLGPTNYGYTF. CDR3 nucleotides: TGTGCCAGCAGCTTAGGGCCCACAAACTATGGCTACACCTTC.

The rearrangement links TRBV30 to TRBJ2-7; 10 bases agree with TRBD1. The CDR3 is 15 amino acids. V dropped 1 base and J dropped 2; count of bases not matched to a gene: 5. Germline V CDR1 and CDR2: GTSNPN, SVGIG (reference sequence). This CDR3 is CAWSGSGQGAYEQYF. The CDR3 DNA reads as TGTGCCTGGAGTGGCTCCGGACAGGGGGCCTACGAGCAGTACTTC.

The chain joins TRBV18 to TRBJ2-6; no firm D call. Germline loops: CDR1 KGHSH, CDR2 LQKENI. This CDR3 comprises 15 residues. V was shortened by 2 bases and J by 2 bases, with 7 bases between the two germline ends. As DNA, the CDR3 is TGTGCCAGCTCACCAACAGTGGCTGGGGCCAACGTCCTGACTTTC. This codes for CASSPTVAGANVLTF.

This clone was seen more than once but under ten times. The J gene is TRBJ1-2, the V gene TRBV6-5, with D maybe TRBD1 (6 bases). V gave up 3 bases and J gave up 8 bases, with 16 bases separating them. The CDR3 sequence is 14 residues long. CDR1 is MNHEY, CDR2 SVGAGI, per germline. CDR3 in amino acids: CASSYGTGRRGYTF. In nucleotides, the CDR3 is TGTGCCAGCAGTTATGGAACAGGGCGGCGAGGCTACACCTTC.